Below are 17 T cell receptor beta chains sequenced from a single sample in a study of blood T cell repertoires in COVID-19 (dated by TCRdb to 2019 to 2021). Library construction relied on the immunoSEQ multiplex PCR assay. TCRdb carries this immuneACCESS record with in-frame sequences only. Its versions omit some clonotypes, under half of them owing to an unresolved V gene in the studies checked, with the rest unexplained. The sample data list 160,000 or so clones, and around 90% of these were observed just once. Of the sample, 3% to 4% falls within the top ten clones. Specimen: peripheral blood. These receptors were taken from a woman in her sixties or seventies who had recovered from COVID-19.

CDR3 sequence reads: CASSLLGQGLMNTEAFF. The CDR3, as DNA: TGTGCCAGCAGTTTGCTAGGACAGGGTTTGATGAACACTGAAGCTTTCTTT. The V call is TRBV27, the J call TRBJ1-1; 8 nucleotides match TRBD1. Germline lookup yields CDR1 MNHEY and CDR2 SMNVEV (reference sequence). V shed 3 bases, J shed 0 bases, and the junction held 9 bases outside the gene matches. The CDR3 sequence is 17 residues long.

V is TRBV28 and J is TRBJ2-5; tentative D call: TRBD2 (5 bases). The germline V and J ends were trimmed by 6 bases and 7 bases, with 15 bases remaining between them. The germline gives CDR1 MDHEN, CDR2 SYDVKM. CDR3 length equals 13 residues. CDR3: CASSPRLGRTQYF. The CDR3 DNA reads TGTGCCAGCAGCCCTAGGTTGGGGAGGACCCAGTACTTC.

The rearrangement uses TRBV15 and TRBJ2-2; possible D gene TRBD1, 6 bases. Germline V gene data show CDR1 as LNHNV and CDR2 as YYDKDF (reference sequence). V shed 1 base and J shed 2 bases, with 14 bases lying between them. The CDR3 consists of 17 residues. CDR3 sequence reads: CATSRAIGQLNTGELFF. The CDR3 region has the DNA TGTGCCACCAGCAGAGCGATAGGACAGTTAAACACCGGGGAGCTGTTTTTT.

The chain has TRBV30 and TRBJ2-5, with 7 nucleotides matching TRBD2. In germline, CDR1 is GTSNPN, CDR2 SVGIG (reference sequence). J was trimmed by 2 bases and V by 6 bases; bases with no gene match: 9. This CDR3 has 14 amino acids. The CDR3 spells CACGRDYLQETQYF. Written as DNA, the CDR3 is TGTGCCTGCGGCCGGGACTACTTACAAGAGACCCAGTACTTC.

This sequence joins TRBV7-9 and TRBJ1-4; D possibly corresponds to TRBD1 (6 bases). The CDR3 runs to 14 residues. The V gene lost 2 bases and the J gene lost 7 bases, with 11 bases spanning the gap. CDR1 SEHNR and CDR2 FQNEAQ come from the germline V gene (reference sequence). This CDR3 is CASSLWGRGEKLFF. CDR3 nucleotide sequence: TGTGCCAGCAGCTTATGGGGGCGCGGTGAAAAACTGTTTTTT.

The CDR3 loop is CASSVVDGARESRYTF. CDR3 DNA sequence: TGTGCCAGCAGCGTAGTAGACGGAGCCAGAGAGAGTCGCTACACCTTC. The chain combines TRBV9 with TRBJ1-2; D remains unclear. This CDR3 is 16 amino acids long. Trimming pared 0 bases from V and 9 bases from J, leaving 21 bases between. CDR1 and CDR2 from the germline V gene are SGDLS and YYNGEE.

The V call is TRBV5-4, the J call TRBJ1-1; TRBD1 is a possible D gene (6 bases). Trimming pared 1 base from V and 7 bases from J, leaving 14 bases between. The CDR3 sequence is 14 residues long. The V gene's germline CDR1 is SGHNT and CDR2 YYREEE (reference sequence). The CDR3 reads CASSLRGGPLEAFF. The CDR3 nucleotides read TGTGCCAGCAGCTTGAGGGGGGGCCCGCTTGAAGCTTTCTTT.

The rearrangement uses TRBV7-9 and TRBJ2-1; TRBD2 matches 8 bases. The CDR3 consists of 16 residues. The V gene end was trimmed by 6 bases and the J gene end by 3 bases; junction bases not matched to a gene: 10. Germline lookup yields CDR1 SEHNR and CDR2 FQNEAQ (reference sequence). DNA for the CDR3: TGTGCCAGCAGTCCCCGGGTAAGCGGGGGCTACAATGAGCAGTTCTTC. Translation: CASSPRVSGGYNEQFF.

The V and J genes are TRBV5-5 and TRBJ1-2; 9 bases map to TRBD1. Germline-derived CDR1 and CDR2 are SGHKS and YYEKEE (reference sequence). Trimming cost V 1 base and J 6 bases; bases outside gene matches: 10. This CDR3 has 16 residues. As DNA, the CDR3 is TGTGCCAGCAGCTTGAACATCGGGACAGGGTACCATGGCTACACCTTC. It yields the protein CASSLNIGTGYHGYTF.

The chain recombines TRBV12-3 or TRBV12-4 with TRBJ2-3; 7 bases are shared with TRBD1. The V segment lost 6 bases and the J segment 4 bases; nucleotides outside the gene matches: 1. The CDR3 extends over 12 amino acids. CDR3 DNA: TGTGCCAGCAGAACAGGGGCAGATACGCAGTATTTT. Translation gives CASRTGADTQYF.

The chain has TRBV5-1 and TRBJ1-2; TRBD1 matches at 9 bases. The CDR3 runs to 17 residues. V trimming: 0 bases; J trimming: 4 bases; junction bases outside the gene matches: 10. Germline CDR1 is SGHRS and CDR2 is YFSETQ. CDR3: CASSLGATGQGGYGYTF. In nucleotides, the CDR3 is TGCGCCAGCAGCTTGGGAGCAACGGGACAGGGCGGCTATGGCTACACCTTC.

Here the CDR3 DNA reads TGTGCCATCAGGACGGAGGATACGCAGTATTTT. Translation: CAIRTEDTQYF. V usage is TRBV10-3 and J usage is TRBJ2-3; D remains unclear. V shed 6 bases and J shed 6 bases, with 7 bases lying between them. The CDR3 spans 11 residues. Looked up from germline, CDR1 is ENHRY and CDR2 is SYGVKD.

The V gene is TRBV10-1, the J gene TRBJ2-3; D may be TRBD2 (6 bases). CDR1 and CDR2 (germline): WNHNN, SYGVQD (reference sequence). Trimming removed 6 bases from V and 4 bases from J, with 14 bases in between. The CDR3 is made up of 14 amino acids. CDR3 coding DNA: TGCGCCAGCAGCAAATACCGGGAGTCAGATACGCAGTATTTT. It translates to CASSKYRESDTQYF.

V is TRBV5-1 and J is TRBJ1-6; no definite D call. Germline CDR1 is SGHRS and CDR2 is YFSETQ. This CDR3 contains 13 residues. Trimming pared 1 base from V and 8 bases from J, leaving 7 bases between. The CDR3 spells CASSLRGDSPLHF. The CDR3 DNA sequence: TGCGCCAGCAGCTTGCGAGGTGATTCACCCCTCCACTTT.

The V and J genes are TRBV19 and TRBJ1-1, with no clear D. The CDR3 totals 13 residues. Germline CDR1 is LNHDA and CDR2 is SQIVND (reference sequence). V was clipped by 6 bases and J by 3 bases, with 11 bases between them. CDR3 coding DNA: TGTGCCAGTAGGCGACTTCCGGACACTGAAGCTTTCTTT. Translating it yields CASRRLPDTEAFF.

The chain recombines TRBV29-1 with TRBJ2-6; maybe TRBD1 (6 bases). The V gene lost 3 bases and the J gene lost 2 bases, with 8 bases spanning the gap. The CDR3 has 14 residues. Germline V gene sequence: CDR1 SQVTM, CDR2 ANQGSEA. Written as DNA, the CDR3 is TGCAGCGTTGATGGGGGCGCTGGGGCCAACGTCCTGACTTTC. Translating gives CSVDGGAGANVLTF.

The V gene is TRBV29-1, the J gene TRBJ2-7, with a tentative D call TRBD2 (6 bases). Trimming removed 4 bases at V and 7 bases at J, with 14 bases between. The length of the CDR3 is 12 residues. Germline CDR1 and CDR2: SQVTM and ANQGSEA. CDR3 residues: CSVGGGVGEQYF. CDR3 nucleotide sequence: TGCAGCGTTGGCGGCGGGGTGGGGGAGCAGTACTTC.